These 2 T cell receptor beta chains share one sample of origin, sequenced in a study of blood T cells in healthy people across ages. For the second PCR, which ran for roughly 6 to 12 cycles, a sample-barcoded 5' primer and a J-beta primer mix were used. TCRdb independently ran MiXCR on the 5' RACE reads; one entry per CDR3 protein. The table records about 1,400,000 distinct CDR3 sequences, roughly 40% of them present only once. Source material: blood. Receptor source: a young woman in good health.

This clonotype has just a few counts. This chain connects TRBV4-1 to TRBJ1-4, with D perhaps TRBD1 (5 bases). Germline V gives CDR1 MGHRA, CDR2 YSYEKL. The CDR3 covers 16 residues. V was clipped by 3 bases and J by 0 bases, with 11 bases between them. The CDR3 nucleotides are TGCGCCAGCAGCCAGGCTGGGACGGCAACTAATGAAAAACTGTTTTTT. Amino acid sequence: CASSQAGTATNEKLFF.

This clonotype occurred a few times. V gene TRBV10-3 combines with J gene TRBJ1-5, with TRBD1 as a possible D gene (5 bases). The V gene's germline CDR1 is ENHRY and CDR2 SYGVKD. The CDR3 loop spans 13 amino acids. V lost 11 bases and J 5 bases, leaving 16 bases between the germline ends. Written as DNA, the CDR3 is TGTGCCTCGACCGCAGGGACGGATCAGCCCCAGCATTTT. The encoded protein is CASTAGTDQPQHF.